Listed below are T cell receptor beta chains from one sample, sequenced in a study of blood T cell repertoires in COVID-19. TCRdb keeps only in-frame clones here, not all; method: immunoSEQ multiplex PCR. The data hold about 200,000 clones, with about nine tenths observed a single time. The sample comprised peripheral blood. All receptors derive from a man between 45 and 60 years old with acute or convalescent COVID-19. The CDR3 runs from the conserved cysteine through the conserved F or W.

v_gene	CDR3aa
TRBV29-1	CSVDQDVSGADTQYF
TRBV27	CASSLYGGAYGYTF
TRBV5-1	CASSLGQGQETQYF
TRBV6-5	CASSYRQGSNQPQHF
TRBV7-9	CASSLYAGNEKLFF
TRBV4-1	CASSQIGTGANYGYTF
TRBV6-4	CASSEASGDTDTQYF
TRBV7-2	CASSLAFTGGAYNEQFF
TRBV29-1	CSVGTANYGYTF
TRBV7-3	CASSTLSGGANVLTF
TRBV5-4	CASSSYRGFGYTF
TRBV7-9	CASSLSTTNYGYTF